The 29 T cell receptor beta chains below were found in one sample sequenced in a study of blood T cell repertoires in COVID-19. Profiling relied on immunoSEQ multiplex PCR, and the TCRdb table lists in-frame clones only, not all of them. There are 150,000 to 160,000 clones in the sample; around 78% occur only once, and roughly 1.7% lies in the top ten. The sequencing input was peripheral blood. The source is an elderly man with acute or convalescent COVID-19.

The chain couples TRBV5-1 to TRBJ2-1; 9 bases line up with TRBD2. Trimming removed 6 bases from V and 5 bases from J; junction bases left unmatched: 12. The CDR3 loop spans 16 amino acids. Germline loops: CDR1 SGHRS, CDR2 YFSETQ. DNA for the CDR3: TGCGCCAGCACTCTAGATTTGGCGGGGGGGAACAATGAGCAGTTCTTC. Protein: CASTLDLAGGNNEQFF. Full variable domain (missing parts from reference TRBV5-1 and TRBJ2-1): KAGVTQTPRYLIKTRGQQVTLSCSPISGHRSVSWYQQTPGQGLQFLFEYFSETQRNKGNFPGRFSGRQFSNSRSEMNVSTLELGDSALYLCASTLDLAGGNNEQFFGPGTRLTVL.

There are a few counts of this clone. This chain connects TRBV19 to TRBJ1-6; TRBD1 is a possible D gene (5 bases). Germline-derived CDR1 and CDR2 are LNHDA and SQIVND (reference sequence). Deletions cut 5 bases from V and 3 bases from J, with 8 bases between. The CDR3 runs 14 residues. The CDR3 bases are TGTGCCAGTAGTGTCGACAGCTATAATTCACCCCTCCACTTT. Translated, it gives CASSVDSYNSPLHF.

For the CDR3, the DNA is TGCGCCAGCAGCGATTGGGACTCTCGATACTACGAGCAGTACGTC. Amino acid sequence: CASSDWDSRYYEQYV. The V gene is TRBV5-1, the J gene TRBJ2-7; possible D gene TRBD2, 6 bases. The CDR3 is made up of 15 amino acids. The V end was cut by 4 bases, the J end by 3 bases, with 17 bases between. Germline V CDR1 and CDR2: SGHRS, YFSETQ.

This rearrangement joins TRBV6-1 to TRBJ1-2, with 8 bases lining up with TRBD1. Germline V gene data show CDR1 as MNHNS and CDR2 as SASEGT. V was clipped by 3 bases and J by 0 bases; unmatched bases: 6. The CDR3 covers 16 residues. Written as DNA, the CDR3 is TGTGCCAGCAGTGACCCGAGGACAGGGTCTAACTATGGCTACACCTTC. This gives the protein CASSDPRTGSNYGYTF.

This clone was found a few times. The genes are TRBV6-5 and TRBJ1-3; the D gene is possibly TRBD1 (6 bases). The CDR3 covers 13 residues. Deletions cut 4 bases from V and 4 bases from J, with 8 bases between. Germline V gene sequence: CDR1 MNHEY, CDR2 SVGAGI. CDR3 residues: CASSSGVGNTIYF. CDR3 in DNA: TGTGCCAGCAGTTCAGGGGTCGGAAACACCATATATTTT.

The table lists this clone with a few counts. The genes are TRBV11-1 and TRBJ1-1, with D perhaps matching TRBD1 (6 bases). The germline CDR1 and CDR2 sequences are SGHAT and FQDESV (reference sequence). The length of the CDR3 is 15 residues. Trimming stripped 1 base from V and 5 bases from J, with 14 bases between. The CDR3 loop is CASSLVTGTGTEAFF. Here the CDR3 DNA reads TGTGCCAGCAGCTTAGTGACAGGAACGGGGACTGAAGCTTTCTTT.

The V gene is TRBV5-8, the J gene TRBJ1-4; TRBD1 matches at 12 bases. The germline V gene has CDR1 SGHTS and CDR2 YDEGEE. The V and J ends lost 4 bases and 5 bases, in that order; junction bases with no gene match: 6. The CDR3 is made up of 16 amino acids. In DNA, the CDR3 is TGTGCCAGCAGCCCGGGGACAGGGGGCCTGAATGAAAAACTGTTTTTT. Its translation is CASSPGTGGLNEKLFF. Full variable domain (rest looked up from reference TRBV5-8 and TRBJ1-4): EAGVTQSPTHLIKTRGQQATLRCSPISGHTSVYWYQQALGLGLQFLLWYDEGEERNRGNFPPRFSGRQFPNYSSELNVNALELEDSALYLCASSPGTGGLNEKLFFGSGTQLSVL.

The rearrangement uses TRBV5-1 and TRBJ2-5, with 7 bases aligning to TRBD2. The length of the CDR3 is 15 residues. The junction had 11 bases not matched to a gene; V was cut back by 5 bases and J by 4 bases. Germline CDR1 and CDR2: SGHRS and YFSETQ. The CDR3 coding sequence is TGCGCCAGCAGATCGAGCGGGGCCGGGGGAGAGACCCAGTACTTC. Protein: CASRSSGAGGETQYF. Supplemented by reference TRBV5-1 and TRBJ2-5, the full variable domain reads KAGVTQTPRYLIKTRGQQVTLSCSPISGHRSVSWYQQTPGQGLQFLFEYFSETQRNKGNFPGRFSGRQFSNSRSEMNVSTLELGDSALYLCASRSSGAGGETQYFGPGTRLLVL.

This chain uses TRBV6-5 with TRBJ1-2, with TRBD1 matching 7 bases. V shed 6 bases and J 7 bases; nucleotides not matched to a gene: 5. CDR1 and CDR2 from the germline V gene are MNHEY and SVGAGI. The CDR3 is 12 amino acids. The CDR3 reads CASRHGQVGYTF. CDR3 in DNA: TGTGCCAGCAGACACGGACAGGTTGGCTACACCTTC.

This clone was recorded once. J is TRBJ2-5 and V is TRBV19; 8 nucleotides align to TRBD2. CDR3 length: 14 amino acids. Germline-derived CDR1 and CDR2 are LNHDA and SQIVND (reference sequence). V lost 5 bases to trimming and J lost 2 bases; unmatched junction nucleotides: 4. The CDR3 reads CASSDSGVQETQYF. The CDR3 DNA follows: TGTGCCAGTAGTGATAGCGGGGTGCAAGAGACCCAGTACTTC.

This rearrangement joins TRBV12-5 to TRBJ1-1; 10 bases map to TRBD1. The J segment lost 3 bases and the V segment lost 1 base, leaving 8 bases of the junction unmatched. The CDR3 sequence is 17 residues long. The V gene's germline CDR1 is LGHNT and CDR2 FRNRAP. This chain's CDR3 is CASGLGMDRGKHTEAFF. The CDR3, as DNA: TGTGCTAGTGGTTTGGGAATGGACAGGGGGAAACACACTGAAGCTTTCTTT.

This rearrangement joins TRBV4-3 to TRBJ2-7; 9 nucleotides agree with TRBD1. Germline V lookup: CDR1 LGHNA, CDR2 YSLEER. After removal of 2 bases from V and 3 bases from J, the junction contained 8 bases not matched to a gene. The CDR3 is made up of 16 amino acids. CDR3: CASSQTGTGPYYEQYF. The CDR3 region has the DNA TGCGCCAGCAGCCAAACCGGGACAGGGCCATACTACGAGCAGTACTTC.

The CDR3 loop is CASSYGQGATDTQYF. CDR3 nucleotides: TGTGCCAGCAGCTACGGACAGGGTGCCACAGATACGCAGTATTTT. The chain uses TRBV7-2 and TRBJ2-3, with 8 bases matching TRBD1. V trimming: 4 bases; J trimming: 2 bases; junction bases outside the gene matches: 5. CDR3 size: 15 residues. Looked up from germline, CDR1 is SGHTA and CDR2 is FQGNSA.

The chain links TRBV3-1 (or the pseudogene TRBV3-2) to TRBJ2-6; D is perhaps TRBD2 (5 bases). The V and J ends lost 2 bases and 7 bases respectively, with 15 bases between them. CDR1 is LGHDT, CDR2 YNNKEL, per germline (reference sequence). The CDR3 spans 16 residues. CDR3 sequence: CASSQIPAASANVLTF. The CDR3 region has the DNA TGTGCCAGCAGCCAAATCCCGGCAGCTAGCGCCAACGTCCTGACTTTC.

This clone was seen once. The chain uses TRBV6-5 and TRBJ2-2, with a possible D match to TRBD2 (6 bases). Germline values: CDR1 MNHEY, CDR2 SVGAGI. The V gene lost 0 bases and the J gene lost 1 base, with 9 bases spanning the gap. The CDR3 contains 16 residues. CDR3 DNA: TGTGCCAGCAGTTACTCGGTCGGGGGGAACACCGGGGAGCTGTTTTTT. This sequence encodes CASSYSVGGNTGELFF.

V is TRBV2 and J is TRBJ2-7; 8 bases line up with TRBD2. Germline V gene sequence: CDR1 SNHLY, CDR2 FYNNEI. This CDR3 comprises 13 residues. The junction had 4 bases not matched to a gene; V was cut back by 7 bases and J by 2 bases. CDR3 bases: TGTGCCAGCACTATCGGGGGGGCCTACGAGCAGTACTTC. It encodes CASTIGGAYEQYF.

CDR3 nucleotide sequence: TGCGCCAGCAGCCAAGAAGGTCTAGCGGGGGGGACAGATACGCAGTATTTT. The encoded protein is CASSQEGLAGGTDTQYF. The rearrangement uses TRBV4-3 and TRBJ2-3, with 12 bases matching TRBD2. CDR3 size: 17 residues. CDR1 is LGHNA, CDR2 YSLEER, per germline. With 0 bases clipped from V and 3 bases from J, the junction kept 4 bases outside the gene matches.

The chain is built from TRBV7-8 and TRBJ1-1, with 9 bases fitting TRBD1. This CDR3 is 16 amino acids long. Germline assignment: CDR1 SGHVS and CDR2 FQNEAQ. V was pared by 5 bases and J by 5 bases, with 12 bases of the junction left unmatched. CDR3 nucleotide sequence: TGTGCCAGCAGCCCAACCACCGGGACAGGGAGGACTGAAGCTTTCTTT. Protein: CASSPTTGTGRTEAFF.

A single count supports this clone. This chain connects TRBV5-5 to TRBJ2-1, with a possible D match to TRBD1 (6 bases). Germline V CDR1 and CDR2: SGHKS, YYEKEE (reference sequence). V was shortened by 0 bases and J by 9 bases, with 10 bases between the two germline ends. The CDR3 has 13 residues. This CDR3 reads CASSLVGAGEQFF. The CDR3 coding sequence is TGTGCCAGCAGCTTGGTGGGGGCAGGTGAGCAGTTCTTC.

The chain links TRBV4-1 to TRBJ1-2; TRBD1 might be the D (5 bases). The CDR3 extends over 14 amino acids. The germline V and J ends were trimmed by 3 bases and 7 bases, with 15 bases remaining between them. Germline CDR1 is MGHRA and CDR2 is YSYEKL. CDR3 in DNA: TGCGCCAGCAGCCAGTCTACAGGTACGGGTGGCTACACCTTC. It specifies CASSQSTGTGGYTF.

The chain is built from TRBV30 and TRBJ1-6, with unresolved D. The CDR3 loop spans 12 amino acids. The ends were cut back, 0 bases at V and 9 bases at J, with 6 bases in the middle. Germline assignment: CDR1 GTSNPN and CDR2 SVGIG (reference sequence). CDR3 residues: CAWSVLVSPLHF. In DNA form, the CDR3 reads TGTGCCTGGAGTGTACTAGTTTCACCCCTCCACTTT.

The gene calls are TRBV7-2 and TRBJ2-1, with a weak D call TRBD1 (7 bases). The CDR3 runs to 15 residues. Germline V lookup: CDR1 SGHTA, CDR2 FQGNSA. The V end lost 1 base, the J end lost 7 bases, and 14 bases lay between the germline ends. The CDR3 nucleotides read TGTGCCAGCAGCTTAGTTAGGGGGCGGGGTAATGAGCAGTTCTTC. It translates to CASSLVRGRGNEQFF.

This chain connects TRBV3-1 (or the pseudogene TRBV3-2) to TRBJ1-4; D ambiguous. V gave up 4 bases and J gave up 8 bases, with 8 bases separating them. The germline V gene has CDR1 LGHDT and CDR2 YNNKEL (reference sequence). The CDR3 totals 12 residues. The CDR3 spells CASSPSREKLFF. CDR3 coding DNA: TGTGCCAGCAGCCCTAGCAGGGAAAAACTGTTTTTT.

The rearrangement uses TRBV4-1 and TRBJ2-7; TRBD2 agrees at 11 bases. The V segment lost 2 bases and the J segment 4 bases; nucleotides outside the gene matches: 10. Germline lookup yields CDR1 MGHRA and CDR2 YSYEKL. The CDR3 has 17 residues. The CDR3 coding sequence is TGCGCCAGCAGCCAAATCCGAGGGACTAGCGGTGGATACGAGCAGTACTTC. This translates into CASSQIRGTSGGYEQYF.

This clone appeared a single time. The rearrangement uses TRBV18 and TRBJ1-4; TRBD1 matches at 7 bases. After removal of 3 bases from V and 0 bases from J, the junction contained 1 base not matched to a gene. CDR1 is KGHSH and CDR2 is LQKENI in the germline V gene. The CDR3 has 15 amino acids. The CDR3 nucleotides are TGTGCCAGCTCACCTCAGGGGGCAACTAATGAAAAACTGTTTTTT. This gives the protein CASSPQGATNEKLFF.

The V and J genes are TRBV6-1 and TRBJ2-2; weak D call: TRBD1 (6 bases). CDR1 and CDR2 from the germline V gene are MNHNS and SASEGT. Trimming pared 2 bases from V and 5 bases from J, leaving 12 bases between. The CDR3 sequence is 15 residues long. CDR3 sequence: CASSEYQGGTGELFF. CDR3 DNA: TGTGCCAGCAGTGAATATCAAGGGGGAACCGGGGAGCTGTTTTTT.

The rearrangement links TRBV11-3 to TRBJ2-1; tentative D call: TRBD1 (5 bases). Trimming shortened V by 5 bases and J by 9 bases, and 11 bases separated the two germline ends. CDR3 length equals 12 residues. Germline values: CDR1 SGHNT, CDR2 YENEEA. CDR3 loop: CASSTRQGEQFF. The CDR3 nucleotides read TGTGCCAGCAGCACTCGCCAGGGTGAGCAGTTCTTC. Based on the CDR3 plus reference TRBV11-3 and TRBJ2-1, the full variable domain is EAGVVQSPRYKIIEKKQPVAFWCNPISGHNTLYWYLQNLGQGPELLIRYENEEAVDDSQLPKDRFSAERLKGVDSTLKIQPAELGDSAVYLCASSTRQGEQFFGPGTRLTVL.

The rearrangement links TRBV24-1 to TRBJ1-5; 10 bases are a match to TRBD1. This CDR3 spans 16 amino acids. The V and J ends lost 9 bases and 5 bases, in that order; junction bases with no gene match: 12. The germline V gene encodes CDR1 KGHDR and CDR2 SFDVKD. This CDR3 reads CATLEPGQGSDQPQHF. CDR3 coding DNA: TGTGCCACCTTGGAACCGGGACAGGGGAGCGATCAGCCCCAGCATTTT.

This clone was seen a single time. V and J are TRBV27 and TRBJ2-2; TRBD1 aligns across 9 bases. Unmatched junction bases numbered 5, after V lost 7 bases and J lost 2 bases. This CDR3 is 15 amino acids long. Germline CDR1 is MNHEY and CDR2 is SMNVEV (reference sequence). The CDR3 loop is CASKMTGGNTGELFF. The CDR3 DNA reads TGTGCCAGCAAGATGACAGGGGGAAACACCGGGGAGCTGTTTTTT.